Presented here are 25 T cell receptor beta chains from one specimen sequenced in a study of blood T cell repertoires in COVID-19. Here immunoSEQ multiplex PCR was the method, and the copy in TCRdb shows in-frame clones only, minus some. The sample lists roughly 200,000 clones; 75% to 90% were seen once. Sample: PBMCs or T cells enriched from blood (not recorded which). The receptors derive from a middle-aged man who had recovered from COVID-19.

This rearrangement joins TRBV4-1 to TRBJ1-5; the match to TRBD1 covers 8 bases. Germline lookup yields CDR1 MGHRA and CDR2 YSYEKL. There are 17 residues in the CDR3. V was clipped by 3 bases and J by 0 bases; unmatched bases: 7. The CDR3 region is CASSQGQAIFSNQPQHF. CDR3 sequence (DNA): TGCGCCAGCAGCCAGGGACAGGCAATTTTTAGCAATCAGCCCCAGCATTTT.

The rearrangement joins TRBV5-1 to TRBJ1-4; D is possibly TRBD1 (6 bases). Trimming pared 4 bases from V and 8 bases from J, leaving 21 bases between. The CDR3 covers 16 residues. The germline V gene encodes CDR1 SGHRS and CDR2 YFSETQ. DNA of the CDR3: TGCGCCAGCAGCGTAGATTTGAACATAGGGGGAGAAAAACTGTTTTTT. Translating it yields CASSVDLNIGGEKLFF.

The chain uses TRBV12-5 and TRBJ1-1, with 9 nucleotides matching TRBD1. The CDR3 is made up of 15 amino acids. The junction had 7 bases not matched to a gene; V was cut back by 7 bases and J by 1 base. Germline CDR1 reads LGHNT; CDR2 reads FRNRAP. CDR3 protein: CASAPQGQGNTEAFF. The CDR3 DNA reads as TGTGCTAGTGCCCCTCAGGGACAGGGGAACACTGAAGCTTTCTTT.

The chain couples TRBV14 to TRBJ2-7; unclear D gene. The V gene lost 1 base and the J gene lost 0 bases, with 7 bases spanning the gap. The CDR3 length is 14 residues. CDR1 SGHDN and CDR2 FVKESK come from the germline V gene. CDR3 sequence (DNA): TGTGCCAGCAGCCAAGCTTACGGCTCCTACGAGCAGTACTTC. It encodes CASSQAYGSYEQYF.

The rearrangement uses TRBV15 and TRBJ2-1; 14 nucleotides agree with TRBD2. Trimming cost V 3 bases and J 8 bases; bases outside gene matches: 3. This CDR3 is 15 amino acids long. Per the germline V gene, CDR1 is LNHNV and CDR2 is YYDKDF (reference sequence). The CDR3 loop is CATSRGTSGSDEQFF. CDR3 bases: TGTGCCACCAGCAGGGGGACTAGCGGGAGTGATGAGCAGTTCTTC.

The CDR3 loop reads CAWSRRTSGTYNEQFF. The CDR3 nucleotides read TGTGCCTGGAGCCGCCGGACTAGCGGGACATACAATGAGCAGTTCTTC. The chain recombines TRBV30 with TRBJ2-1; TRBD2 agrees at 12 bases. The trim removed 3 bases at V and 4 bases at J, leaving 7 bases unmatched. CDR3 length: 16 residues. The germline gives CDR1 GTSNPN, CDR2 SVGIG (reference sequence).

The chain carries TRBV5-1 and TRBJ2-3; 10 positions agree with TRBD2. The CDR3 extends over 18 amino acids. V trimming: 3 bases; J trimming: 5 bases; junction bases outside the gene matches: 15. In germline, CDR1 is SGHRS, CDR2 YFSETQ. Here the CDR3 DNA reads TGCGCCAGCAGCTCGCACCCCAAAGCGGGGGGGCATAAAGATACGCAGTATTTT. Its protein product is CASSSHPKAGGHKDTQYF.

J is TRBJ2-7 and V is TRBV18; 10 positions agree with TRBD2. In germline, CDR1 is KGHSH, CDR2 LQKENI. Trimming cost V 1 base and J 9 bases; bases outside gene matches: 21. The CDR3 extends over 19 amino acids. CDR3 amino acids: CASSPLPGAGLAGEPGQYF. CDR3 DNA: TGTGCCAGCTCACCACTTCCGGGGGCCGGGCTAGCGGGAGAACCCGGGCAGTACTTC.

The genes are TRBV5-1 and TRBJ1-3, with TRBD1 as a possible D gene (6 bases). This CDR3 contains 13 residues. The germline gives CDR1 SGHRS, CDR2 YFSETQ. Trimming took off 5 bases at V and 11 bases at J, with 17 bases between the two ends. The CDR3 loop is CASRDSGTTPIYF. The CDR3 DNA reads TGCGCCAGCAGGGATTCCGGGACAACCCCCATATATTTT.

The rearrangement links TRBV29-1 to TRBJ2-7; 7 positions match TRBD1. Germline values: CDR1 SQVTM, CDR2 ANQGSEA. V lost 4 bases, J lost 6 bases, and 6 bases stayed unmatched. This CDR3 comprises 12 residues. The CDR3 protein is CSVGATGPEQYF. The CDR3 nucleotides read TGCAGCGTTGGAGCGACAGGGCCCGAGCAGTACTTC.

The chain carries TRBV7-9 and TRBJ1-5; no definite D call. This CDR3 has 14 amino acids. V was trimmed by 5 bases and J by 5 bases, leaving 13 bases between them. Per the germline V gene, CDR1 is SEHNR and CDR2 is FQNEAQ (reference sequence). The CDR3 here is CASSPSTADQPQHF. The CDR3 nucleotides are TGTGCCAGCAGCCCTTCGACCGCGGATCAGCCCCAGCATTTT.

This chain uses TRBV5-6 with TRBJ2-7; perhaps TRBD2 as D (6 bases). There are 13 residues in the CDR3. V lost 2 bases and J lost 2, with 8 bases in between. CDR1 and CDR2 (germline): SGHDT, YYEEEE. In nucleotides, the CDR3 is TGTGCCAGCAGCTTTGGAGGGCCCTACGAGCAGTACTTC. Translated: CASSFGGPYEQYF.

The chain uses TRBV6-5 and TRBJ1-4; TRBD1 might be the D (6 bases). Germline loops: CDR1 MNHEY, CDR2 SVGAGI. Trimming stripped 8 bases from V and 4 bases from J, with 14 bases between. The CDR3 loop spans 14 amino acids. The CDR3 here is CASGSGTINEKLFF. Written as DNA, the CDR3 is TGTGCCAGCGGTTCCGGGACAATTAATGAAAAACTGTTTTTT.

This chain connects TRBV19 to TRBJ2-3; TRBD1 agrees at 9 bases. The germline V gene has CDR1 LNHDA and CDR2 SQIVND (reference sequence). V was pared by 6 bases and J by 5 bases, with 9 bases of the junction left unmatched. This CDR3 is built from 15 residues. The CDR3 DNA sequence: TGTGCCAGTAGCCGAGCCGGGACAGGGAAAGATACGCAGTATTTT. Protein product: CASSRAGTGKDTQYF.

The V and J genes are TRBV27 and TRBJ1-2; TRBD1 might be the D (5 bases). CDR1 MNHEY and CDR2 SMNVEV come from the germline V gene (reference sequence). This CDR3 comprises 13 residues. Trimming cost V 5 bases and J 4 bases, with 11 bases left between them. CDR3 nucleotide sequence: TGTGCCAGCAGTAGGGACTGGAGCTATGGCTACACCTTC. Its protein is CASSRDWSYGYTF.

This rearrangement joins TRBV5-8 to TRBJ2-1, with 9 bases aligning to TRBD2. Germline values: CDR1 SGHTS, CDR2 YDEGEE. The J segment lost 4 bases and the V segment lost 0 bases, leaving 5 bases of the junction unmatched. CDR3 size: 16 residues. The CDR3 reads CASSLGLAGSYNEQFF. Written as DNA, the CDR3 is TGTGCCAGCAGCTTGGGTCTAGCGGGAAGTTACAATGAGCAGTTCTTC.

This clone was observed at least ten times. The V call is TRBV30, the J call TRBJ1-1, with TRBD1 as a possible D gene (6 bases). Germline V gene sequence: CDR1 GTSNPN, CDR2 SVGIG (reference sequence). Trimming took 3 bases from V and 1 from J, leaving 15 bases between them. CDR3 size: 15 residues. CDR3 loop: CAWRLWGGENTEAFF. Written as DNA, the CDR3 is TGTGCCTGGAGGCTTTGGGGGGGCGAGAACACTGAAGCTTTCTTT. The variable domain in full, with the rest retrieved from reference TRBV30 and TRBJ1-1, is SQTIHQWPATLVQPVGSPLSLECTVEGTSNPNLYWYRQAAGRGLQLLFYSVGIGQISSEVPQNLSASRPQDRQFILSSKKLLLSDSGFYLCAWRLWGGENTEAFFGQGTRLTVV.

The rearrangement uses TRBV28 and TRBJ2-3; 7 bases fit TRBD1. The germline CDR1 and CDR2 sequences are MDHEN and SYDVKM. V gave up 8 bases and J gave up 2 bases; unmatched junction bases: 4. The CDR3 has 13 residues. The CDR3 reads CASLDRTTDTQYF. DNA of the CDR3: TGTGCCAGCCTGGACAGGACCACAGATACGCAGTATTTT.

This chain joins TRBV7-6 and TRBJ2-3, with D possibly matching TRBD2 (7 bases). V lost 7 bases and J 6 bases, leaving 14 bases between the germline ends. This CDR3 has 13 amino acids. CDR1 and CDR2 from the germline V gene are SGHVS and FNYEAQ. The CDR3: CASTLRGADTQYF. DNA of the CDR3: TGTGCCAGCACCCTCCGGGGGGCGGATACGCAGTATTTT.

The chain joins TRBV12-3 or TRBV12-4 to TRBJ1-5; D is ambiguous. Trimming removed 6 bases at V and 3 bases at J, with 6 bases between. The CDR3 runs to 12 residues. Here the CDR3 reads CASRRTNQPQHF. The CDR3 DNA is TGTGCCAGCAGGCGTACCAATCAGCCCCAGCATTTT.

In regard to this clone: A much larger clone differs by one base, so this may be a read error. Different DNA sequences within this sample yield the same CDR3. This rearrangement joins TRBV3-1 (or the pseudogene TRBV3-2) to TRBJ1-2; TRBD1 is a possible D gene (6 bases). Germline V gives CDR1 LGHDT, CDR2 YNNKEL (reference sequence). The CDR3 extends over 13 amino acids. V was pared by 0 bases and J by 4 bases, with 6 bases between. CDR3 amino acids: CASSQDRGYGYTF. The CDR3 DNA reads as TGTGCCAGCAGCCAAGACAGGGGCTATGGCTACACCTTC.

About this clone itself: At one end the junction does not follow the germline gene, possibly because of a read error. The V gene is TRBV5-4, the J gene TRBJ2-1, with 9 bases fitting TRBD1. Germline-derived CDR1 and CDR2 are SGHNT and YYREEE (reference sequence). CDR3 length: 12 amino acids. The DNA for the CDR3 is TGTGCCAGCAGCTCCCGGGACAGGGAAGGACTCTTC. Translation gives CASSSRDREGLF.

The chain recombines TRBV6-5 with TRBJ1-2, with D perhaps matching TRBD1 (5 bases). The V gene's germline CDR1 is MNHEY and CDR2 SVGAGI. V was trimmed by 2 bases and J by 4 bases, leaving 17 bases between them. This CDR3 has 16 residues. CDR3 sequence: CASSYAPGARAYGYTF. CDR3 sequence (DNA): TGTGCCAGCAGTTACGCACCGGGAGCCAGGGCCTATGGCTACACCTTC.

This clone was recorded once. This sequence joins TRBV10-2 and TRBJ1-1; D call uncertain. Trimming removed 6 bases at V and 3 bases at J, with 11 bases between. The germline V gene encodes CDR1 WSHSY and CDR2 SAAADI. The length of the CDR3 is 13 residues. The chain's CDR3 is CASSGLGDTEAFF. As DNA, the CDR3 is TGCGCCAGCAGCGGGCTCGGGGACACTGAAGCTTTCTTT.

This chain joins TRBV19 and TRBJ1-1; 9 nucleotides agree with TRBD1. Germline V gene lookup returns CDR1 LNHDA and CDR2 SQIVND (reference sequence). The CDR3 has 14 residues. Germline trimming cut 6 bases from V and 5 bases from J; bases unmatched to any gene: 7. CDR3 bases: TGTGCCAGTAGCCAAACAGGGGGCAGGACTGAAGCTTTCTTT. Protein sequence: CASSQTGGRTEAFF.